Listed below are T cell receptor beta chains from one sample, sequenced in a study of T cells after yellow fever vaccination. TCRdb redid the calling of the 5' RACE reads with MiXCR, one entry per CDR3 protein. Seen here are approximately 300,000 distinct CDR3 sequences, about 10% observed once, and the top ten hold 2.5% to 4%. The input for sequencing was CD4+ T cells sorted from PBMCs, taken 45 days after the yellow fever booster vaccination. The receptors derive from a man aged 18 to 30 who received the YFV17D yellow fever vaccine. The CDR3 runs from the conserved cysteine through the conserved F or W. A D gene is named only where the DNA matches it firmly. A clone size is listed for some rows: how often the clone was seen (once, few, many), or a class if it is expanded.

clone_size d_call j_call v_call cdr3_aa cdr3_nt
NA NA TRBJ2-5 TRBV20-1 CSALALPATWGPTPGTQYF TGCAGTGCTTTAGCGCTCCCTGCTACGTGGGGACCCACACCGGGGACCCAGTACTTC
few TRBD2 TRBJ2-2 TRBV12-3/TRBV12-4 CASSVGLAAGELFF TGTGCCAGCAGTGTAGGACTAGCTGCCGGGGAGCTGTTTTTT
few NA TRBJ1-4 TRBV12-3/TRBV12-4 CASSFGHERNEKLFF TGTGCCAGCAGTTTCGGGCACGAGAGGAATGAAAAACTGTTTTTT
NA NA TRBJ2-2 TRBV4-1 CASSQKKRQNTGELFF TGCGCCAGCAGCCAAAAAAAAAGACAGAACACCGGGGAGCTGTTTTTT
NA NA TRBJ2-2 TRBV4-2 CASSQAAGHRTGELFF TGTGCCAGCAGCCAAGCCGCAGGCCATAGGACCGGGGAGCTGTTTTTT
few NA TRBJ2-7 TRBV19 CASSTGALEQYF TGTGCCAGTAGTACGGGGGCCCTCGAGCAGTACTTC
many NA TRBJ2-5 TRBV4-3 CASSQYGSAETQYF TGCGCCAGCAGCCAGTATGGGTCGGCGGAGACCCAGTACTTC
many NA TRBJ2-2 TRBV20-1 CSAREGSVAGELFF TGCAGTGCTAGAGAGGGCTCGGTCGCCGGGGAGCTGTTTTTT
NA NA TRBJ2-1 TRBV4-3 CASSQSIRGSRPSSQFF TGCGCCAGCAGCCAATCGATTAGGGGGTCTCGACCCTCTTCGCAGTTCTTC
NA NA TRBJ2-2 TRBV12-3/TRBV12-4 CASSLALGTPGELFF TGTGCCAGCAGTTTAGCGCTAGGTACACCCGGGGAGCTGTTTTTT
many TRBD1 TRBJ2-2 TRBV7-3 CASSLGFTGVPGELFF TGTGCCAGCAGCTTAGGTTTCACAGGGGTTCCCGGGGAGCTGTTTTTT
NA NA TRBJ1-6 TRBV3-1 CASSQAGGASSPLHF TGTGCCAGCAGCCAAGCGGGAGGGGCTAGTTCACCCCTCCACTTT
NA TRBD2 TRBJ2-7 TRBV5-6 CASSFGLGGEQYF TGTGCCAGCAGCTTCGGTCTGGGGGGGGAGCAGTACTTC
NA TRBD1 TRBJ2-7 TRBV5-1 CASTRGDSSSYEQYF TGCGCCAGCACTAGAGGGGACAGTAGCTCCTACGAGCAGTACTTC
NA NA TRBJ1-5 TRBV12-3/TRBV12-4 CASSQQYNQPQHF TGTGCCAGCAGTCAGCAGTACAATCAGCCCCAGCATTTT
NA TRBD2 TRBJ2-5 TRBV20-1 CSAPTSGGWETQYF TGCAGTGCTCCCACTAGCGGGGGGTGGGAGACCCAGTACTTC
NA NA TRBJ1-2 TRBV6-5 CASSYVDGGRGYTF TGTGCCAGCAGTTACGTCGATGGGGGAAGAGGCTACACCTTC
NA TRBD2 TRBJ2-7 TRBV3-1 CASSLRGLVVHEQYF TGTGCCAGCAGTTTAAGGGGACTAGTAGTCCACGAGCAGTACTTC
few NA TRBJ1-2 TRBV18 CASSPPGRGGYGYTF TGTGCCAGCTCACCACCGGGACGAGGGGGGTATGGCTACACCTTC
NA TRBD2 TRBJ2-1 TRBV12-3/TRBV12-4 CASRKAGGPFEQFF TGTGCCAGCAGAAAAGCGGGGGGGCCTTTTGAGCAGTTCTTC
many TRBD2 TRBJ2-1 TRBV5-6 CASSLNRDYQFF TGTGCCAGCAGCCTCAACCGGGACTACCAGTTCTTC
NA TRBD2 TRBJ2-3 TRBV6-5 CASRSGGTSGVSDTQYF TGTGCCAGCAGATCCGGGGGGACTAGCGGGGTATCAGATACGCAGTATTTT
NA TRBD2 TRBJ2-3 TRBV4-3 CASSQGGGLAAADTQYF TGCGCCAGCAGCCAAGGCGGTGGACTAGCGGCGGCAGATACGCAGTATTTT
NA NA TRBJ1-5 TRBV19 CASSIGGGQPQHF TGTGCCAGTAGTATTGGAGGAGGTCAGCCCCAGCATTTT
few NA TRBJ2-2 TRBV7-2 CASRTGTPNTGELFF TGTGCCAGCCGAACCGGGACACCGAACACCGGGGAGCTGTTTTTT
NA TRBD2 TRBJ2-3 TRBV6-5 CASSDLAGGPLVTDTQYF TGTGCCAGCAGTGACTTAGCGGGGGGGCCCCTCGTCACAGATACGCAGTATTTT
NA NA TRBJ1-5 TRBV7-2 CASSLGGVRSNQPQHF TGTGCCAGCAGCTTAGGAGGGGTGAGAAGCAATCAGCCCCAGCATTTT
few TRBD1 TRBJ2-2 TRBV7-2 CASRGTGQYTGELFF TGTGCCAGCAGGGGGACAGGGCAATACACCGGGGAGCTGTTTTTT
NA NA TRBJ1-6 TRBV19 CASRRGSSYNSPLHF TGTGCCAGTCGACGGGGCAGCTCCTATAATTCACCCCTCCACTTT